The next 19 T cell receptor beta chains were all read from a single sample in a study of cytomegalovirus exposure and HLA in healthy donors. Researchers ran the PCR with 60 Vbeta and 13 Jbeta primers. Profiling relied on immunoSEQ multiplex PCR, and the TCRdb table lists in-frame clones only, not all of them. The sample has 100,000 or so clones; around 79% are singletons. Specimen: PBMCs. Receptors were obtained from a woman aged 40 to 50 in good health and CMV-seronegative.

The rearrangement joins TRBV28 to TRBJ2-7; 10 bases are shared with TRBD1. CDR1 is MDHEN and CDR2 is SYDVKM in the germline V gene. The CDR3 runs 16 residues. Trimming at V came to 5 bases and at J to 9 bases, leaving 16 bases not matched to a gene. Here the CDR3 DNA reads TGTGCCAGCAGTCCTAACGCCGGGACAGGGGCCGCCAGGCAGTACTTC. Its protein is CASSPNAGTGAARQYF.

V gene TRBV15 combines with J gene TRBJ1-4, with 7 bases fitting TRBD1. The germline V gene encodes CDR1 LNHNV and CDR2 YYDKDF (reference sequence). Trimming cost V 8 bases and J 8 bases; bases outside gene matches: 14. This CDR3 is built from 15 residues. In DNA form, the CDR3 reads TGTGCCACCGCTTCTTCTGGGGACAGACGCGAAAAACTGTTTTTT. It specifies CATASSGDRREKLFF.

The chain recombines TRBV6-1 with TRBJ1-1; 11 positions match TRBD1. CDR1 MNHNS and CDR2 SASEGT come from the germline V gene. The CDR3 runs 16 residues. J was trimmed by 4 bases and V by 2 bases; bases with no gene match: 6. The CDR3 nucleotides read TGTGCCAGCAGTGAACAAACCGGACAGGGGGCCACTGAAGCTTTCTTT. Amino acid sequence: CASSEQTGQGATEAFF.

The chain employs TRBV11-3 and TRBJ2-5; 12 positions match TRBD2. The end of the DNA fits TRBJ2-7 better, so the J call may be wrong. CDR1 and CDR2 from the germline V gene are SGHNT and YENEEA. The CDR3 consists of 15 residues. The CDR3 region has the DNA TGTGCCAGCAGCGCCGGACTAGCGGGAAAGCGCGAGCAGTACTTC. Translated, it gives CASSAGLAGKREQYF.

This sequence joins TRBV18 and TRBJ2-5; D perhaps matches TRBD1 (5 bases). Between the trimmed V and J ends, which lost 3 bases and 4 bases, there was a span of 12 bases. The CDR3 spans 14 residues. The germline CDR1 and CDR2 sequences are KGHSH and LQKENI. CDR3 bases: TGTGCCAGCTCACCCCGTCGACAGTTAGAGACCCAGTACTTC. It is translated as CASSPRRQLETQYF.

Remarks on this clone: The same CDR3 arises from other DNA sequences in this sample as well. The rearrangement links TRBV30 to TRBJ1-6, with TRBD1 matching 7 bases. CDR1 and CDR2 from the germline V gene are GTSNPN and SVGIG (reference sequence). Losses at the gene ends were 4 bases for V and 1 base for J; bases not matched to a gene: 1. There are 14 residues in the CDR3. The CDR3 is CAWTTGSYNSPLHF. CDR3 nucleotides: TGTGCCTGGACGACAGGGTCCTATAATTCACCCCTCCACTTT.

This clone was counted only a few times. The J gene is TRBJ1-6, the V gene TRBV6-6, with TRBD1 matching 7 bases. This CDR3 comprises 14 residues. Germline values: CDR1 MNHNY, CDR2 SVGAGI (reference sequence). Germline trimming cut 5 bases from V and 10 bases from J; bases unmatched to any gene: 8. The CDR3 sequence: CASSPDRPISPLHF. The CDR3 region has the DNA TGTGCCAGCAGTCCGGACAGGCCTATCTCACCCCTCCACTTT.

This rearrangement joins TRBV27 to TRBJ1-2; tentatively, D is TRBD1 (6 bases). Germline lookup yields CDR1 MNHEY and CDR2 SMNVEV (reference sequence). V dropped 4 bases and J dropped 7 bases, with 19 bases sitting between them. The CDR3 has 15 residues. Here the CDR3 reads CASSSTRGALSGYTF. The CDR3 nucleotides are TGTGCCAGCAGTTCAACTCGGGGGGCATTGAGTGGCTACACCTTC.

The chain is built from TRBV7-9 and TRBJ2-3; 10 positions agree with TRBD2. There are 15 residues in the CDR3. Germline lookup yields CDR1 SEHNR and CDR2 FQNEAQ (reference sequence). The V gene end was trimmed by 5 bases and the J gene end by 4 bases; junction bases not matched to a gene: 6. CDR3 residues: CASSLGTSVSDTQYF. The CDR3 region has the DNA TGTGCCAGCAGCCTCGGGACTAGCGTGTCAGATACGCAGTATTTT.

The chain employs TRBV2 and TRBJ2-2, with 9 bases matching TRBD1. Germline assignment: CDR1 SNHLY and CDR2 FYNNEI. V dropped 6 bases and J dropped 2; count of bases not matched to a gene: 4. The CDR3 has 15 residues. The CDR3 sequence is CASSGTGRNTGELFF. In DNA form, the CDR3 reads TGTGCCAGCAGCGGGACAGGGCGTAACACCGGGGAGCTGTTTTTT.

The chain joins TRBV7-9 to TRBJ2-7, with D unresolved. In germline, CDR1 is SEHNR, CDR2 FQNEAQ (reference sequence). The CDR3 loop spans 14 amino acids. V gave up 0 bases and J gave up 2 bases, with 8 bases separating them. The CDR3 spells CASSLATAPYEQYF. The CDR3 DNA sequence: TGTGCCAGCAGCTTAGCTACAGCACCCTACGAGCAGTACTTC.

This clone was picked up a small number of times. V and J are TRBV18 and TRBJ2-5; D possibly corresponds to TRBD1 (6 bases). The CDR3 is made up of 14 amino acids. CDR1 KGHSH and CDR2 LQKENI come from the germline V gene. Between the trimmed V and J ends, which lost 3 bases and 4 bases, there was a span of 12 bases. The CDR3 region has the DNA TGTGCCAGCTCACCCGACAGGTTCGTAGAGACCCAGTACTTC. Translated: CASSPDRFVETQYF.

V and J are TRBV19 and TRBJ1-5; TRBD1 is a possible D gene (5 bases). V was shortened by 5 bases and J by 4 bases, with 6 bases between the two germline ends. Germline CDR1 is LNHDA and CDR2 is SQIVND (reference sequence). The CDR3 has 12 residues. CDR3 nucleotides: TGTGCCAGTAGTGGGGCAAATCAGCCCCAGCATTTT. It specifies CASSGANQPQHF. The full variable domain, with the rest looked up from reference TRBV19 and TRBJ1-5, is DGGITQSPKYLFRKEGQNVTLSCEQNLNHDAMYWYRQDPGQGLRLIYYSQIVNDFQKGDIAEGYSVSREKKESFPLTVTSAQKNPTAFYLCASSGANQPQHFGDGTRLSIL.

This rearrangement joins TRBV7-2 to TRBJ1-3; the D gene is possibly TRBD1 (6 bases). The V end was cut by 3 bases, the J end by 2 bases, with 11 bases between. CDR3 size: 15 residues. Germline lookup yields CDR1 SGHTA and CDR2 FQGNSA. The CDR3 region has the DNA TGTGCCAGCAGCTTGAGGACAGTGGCTGGAAACACCATATATTTT. Translation gives CASSLRTVAGNTIYF.

The chain has TRBV4-1 and TRBJ1-2; D unresolved. The CDR3 contains 15 residues. Germline V gene sequence: CDR1 MGHRA, CDR2 YSYEKL. V was cut by 0 bases and J by 1 base, with 9 bases left in between. The CDR3 here is CASSQELHSNYGYTF. The CDR3, as DNA: TGCGCCAGCAGCCAAGAGTTACACAGTAACTATGGCTACACCTTC.

This chain's CDR3 is CAWSVSGAQPQHF. The CDR3 nucleotides are TGTGCCTGGAGTGTATCGGGAGCGCAGCCCCAGCATTTT. The chain uses TRBV30 and TRBJ1-5; no clear D gene. Trimming left V 0 bases short and J 7 bases short, with 10 bases between. The CDR3 extends over 13 amino acids. CDR1 GTSNPN and CDR2 SVGIG come from the germline V gene (reference sequence).

The rearrangement joins TRBV11-2 to TRBJ2-3; no reliable D call. Germline CDR1 and CDR2: SGHAT and FQNNGV. The V and J ends lost 3 bases and 0 bases respectively, with 7 bases between them. CDR3 length: 14 residues. The CDR3 region is CASSFELSTDTQYF. For the CDR3, the DNA is TGTGCCAGCAGCTTCGAGCTGAGCACAGATACGCAGTATTTT.

This clone came up a few times. This chain links TRBV7-6 with TRBJ2-7; 8 bases are a match to TRBD2. V trimming: 0 bases; J trimming: 2 bases; junction bases outside the gene matches: 3. CDR1 and CDR2 (germline): SGHVS, FNYEAQ. The CDR3 spans 15 residues. This CDR3 is CASSLAAGGTYEQYF. The CDR3 DNA is TGTGCCAGCAGCTTAGCGGCGGGGGGAACCTACGAGCAGTACTTC.

The V and J genes are TRBV7-2 and TRBJ2-7; the D gene is possibly TRBD2 (6 bases). The germline gives CDR1 SGHTA, CDR2 FQGNSA. Deletions cut 1 base from V and 0 bases from J, with 10 bases between. The CDR3 contains 15 residues. CDR3 DNA: TGTGCCAGCAGCTTAGGTGGAGGGAACTCCTACGAGCAGTACTTC. Translated, it gives CASSLGGGNSYEQYF.